The 9 T cell receptor beta chains below all came from one sample that was sequenced in a study of cytomegalovirus exposure and HLA in healthy donors. PCR amplification relied on 60 Vbeta primers (plus 13 Jbeta primers). Measured with immunoSEQ multiplex PCR; TCRdb has only the in-frame clones, and not every one. The data hold around 120,000 clones, with about 73% observed a single time. Source material: PBMCs. The receptors here all came from a human donor in good health.

The rearrangement uses TRBV27 and TRBJ2-2; 9 nucleotides align to TRBD1. This CDR3 is built from 16 residues. The V gene end was trimmed by 2 bases and the J gene end by 7 bases; junction bases not matched to a gene: 8. Germline CDR1 reads MNHEY; CDR2 reads SMNVEV (reference sequence). The CDR3 protein is CASSLLPGQGVGELFF. The DNA for the CDR3 is TGTGCCAGCAGTTTACTCCCGGGACAGGGCGTCGGGGAGCTGTTTTTT.

The chain joins TRBV7-3 to TRBJ2-3; D is uncertain. From germline, CDR1 is SGHTA and CDR2 FQGTGA. This CDR3 has 15 residues. V shed 5 bases and J shed 3 bases, with 15 bases lying between them. The CDR3 region has the DNA TGTGCCAGCAGCCTGGATCGGATCGGGACAGATACGCAGTATTTT. Protein sequence: CASSLDRIGTDTQYF.

The chain carries TRBV9 and TRBJ2-3, with 9 positions matching TRBD2. Germline CDR1 reads SGDLS; CDR2 reads YYNGEE. V shed 0 bases, J shed 2 bases, and the junction held 7 bases outside the gene matches. The CDR3 totals 17 residues. This CDR3 is CASSVVIAGENTDTQYF. CDR3 nucleotide sequence: TGTGCCAGCAGCGTAGTGATAGCGGGGGAAAACACAGATACGCAGTATTTT.

This clone has only one observation. V usage is TRBV15 and J usage is TRBJ2-1, with 7 bases lining up with TRBD1. Germline CDR1 is LNHNV and CDR2 is YYDKDF (reference sequence). The CDR3 runs to 14 residues. With 4 bases clipped from V and 4 bases from J, the junction kept 4 bases outside the gene matches. The CDR3 sequence: CATSTRDSYNEQFF. The CDR3, as DNA: TGTGCCACCAGCACACGGGACAGTTACAATGAGCAGTTCTTC.

The rearrangement joins TRBV6-6 to TRBJ2-7; tentative D call: TRBD1 (6 bases). From germline, CDR1 is MNHNY and CDR2 SVGAGI (reference sequence). V was pared by 6 bases and J by 4 bases, with 10 bases between. The CDR3 runs 12 residues. The CDR3 DNA reads as TGTGCCAGCAGGAAGGACAGTTACGAGCAGTACTTC. It yields the protein CASRKDSYEQYF.

CDR3 nucleotide sequence: TGTGCCAGCAGCCCAGGGGGCGAAGGCTGGACCGGGGAGCTGTTTTTT. It encodes CASSPGGEGWTGELFF. The rearrangement links TRBV7-9 to TRBJ2-2, with 8 bases lining up with TRBD1. J lost 5 bases, V lost 5 bases, and 10 bases had no gene match. In germline, CDR1 is SEHNR, CDR2 FQNEAQ (reference sequence). The length of the CDR3 is 16 residues.

The J gene is TRBJ2-7, the V gene TRBV6-1, with D perhaps TRBD2 (6 bases). V gave up 4 bases and J gave up 6 bases, with 13 bases separating them. CDR1 and CDR2 (germline): MNHNS, SASEGT. The CDR3 is 13 amino acids. The CDR3 DNA follows: TGTGCCAGCAGTGGGGGGACTTCGGCCGAGCAGTACTTC. This encodes CASSGGTSAEQYF.

The rearrangement uses TRBV9 and TRBJ2-1; TRBD2 matches 10 bases. CDR3 length: 15 residues. Germline-derived CDR1 and CDR2 are SGDLS and YYNGEE. V dropped 2 bases and J dropped 9; count of bases not matched to a gene: 8. CDR3 nucleotide sequence: TGTGCCAGCAGCGTTTCTAGCGGGAGTTGGAGTGAGCAGTTCTTC. This translates into CASSVSSGSWSEQFF.

This clone was picked up a small number of times. Germline and junction disagree at one end, which may indicate a read error. The chain carries TRBV7-9 and TRBJ1-3, with 7 bases aligning to TRBD1. The germline gives CDR1 SEHNR, CDR2 FQNEAQ (reference sequence). The CDR3 totals 15 residues. The CDR3, as DNA: TGTTCCAGCAGCTTAGGGGGCAGCTCTGGAAACACCATATATTTT. Translation: CSSSLGGSSGNTIYF.